A selection of T cell receptor beta chains follows, all from one sample in a study of blood T cell repertoires in COVID-19. Using immunoSEQ multiplex PCR, the repertoire was profiled, and TCRdb retains in-frame clones only, with some absent. The table lists a few hundred thousand clones, 89% of them singletons. Sequencing was carried out using peripheral blood. The source of these receptors is a man aged 45 to 65 with acute or convalescent COVID-19. CDR3s include the opening cysteine and the closing phenylalanine or tryptophan. A D gene is named only where the DNA matches it firmly. Clone size, where shown, is once, few, many, or a class for clones that have expanded.

clone_size j_call d_call v_call cdr3_aa cdr3_nt
NA TRBJ1-2 TRBD1 TRBV7-9 CASSSGQGLVYGYTF TGTGCCAGCAGCTCCGGACAGGGTCTTGTCTATGGCTACACCTTC
NA TRBJ2-3 TRBD1 TRBV10-3 CAISTGADTQYF TGTGCCATCAGCACAGGGGCAGATACGCAGTATTTT
few TRBJ1-1 NA TRBV27 CASSQPGQIAEAFF TGTGCCAGCAGTCAGCCAGGACAGATCGCTGAAGCTTTCTTT
NA TRBJ2-4 TRBD2 TRBV12-5 CASGKRGGARNIQYF TGTGCTAGTGGCAAACGCGGGGGGGCAAGGAACATTCAGTACTTC
NA TRBJ1-1 NA TRBV30 CAWIWALGTEAFF TGTGCCTGGATTTGGGCTTTGGGCACTGAAGCTTTCTTT
NA TRBJ1-5 TRBD1 TRBV7-9 CASSGQDSQPQHF TGTGCCAGCAGCGGACAGGACTCGCAACCCCAGCATTTT
NA TRBJ2-7 NA TRBV5-1 CASSSNDWTGEQYF TGCGCCAGCAGCTCAAATGACTGGACTGGCGAGCAGTACTTC
NA TRBJ1-6 TRBD1 TRBV4-2 CASSPDRVGSPLHF TGTGCCAGCAGCCCCGACAGGGTTGGGTCACCCCTCCACTTT
NA TRBJ2-1 NA TRBV12-3/TRBV12-4 CASSLGGPYRFF TGTGCCAGCAGTTTGGGGGGGCCGTATAGGTTCTTC
NA TRBJ2-7 NA TRBV5-1 CASSSGPYLEQYF TGCGCCAGCTCGTCGGGTCCGTATCTCGAGCAGTACTTC
NA TRBJ2-3 TRBD1 TRBV7-3 CASSRQGGSTDTQYF TGTGCCAGCAGCCGACAGGGGGGAAGCACAGATACGCAGTATTTT
NA TRBJ1-2 TRBD1 TRBV5-1 CASSYGQENYGYTF TGCGCCAGCAGTTATGGACAGGAGAACTATGGCTACACCTTC
NA TRBJ2-2 NA TRBV30 CAWEPTNTGELFF TGTGCCTGGGAACCTACGAACACCGGGGAGCTGTTTTTT
few TRBJ2-2 NA TRBV11-2 CASSLESAGELFF TGTGCCAGCAGCTTAGAAAGCGCCGGGGAGCTGTTTTTT
NA TRBJ1-2 NA TRBV7-9 CASSRVGEPNYGYTF TGTGCCAGCAGCCGGGTGGGAGAACCTAACTATGGCTACACCTTC
NA TRBJ2-3 TRBD1 TRBV5-1 CASSTLGQGVSDTQYF TGCGCCAGCAGCACCCTGGGACAGGGGGTATCAGATACGCAGTATTTT
NA TRBJ2-7 TRBD2 TRBV30 CAWSRVRQLSGDTYEQYF TGTGCCTGGAGTAGGGTCAGGCAGTTGAGCGGGGATACCTACGAGCAGTACTTC
NA TRBJ1-1 NA TRBV7-3 CASSFSHEVTEAFF TGTGCCAGCAGCTTCAGTCACGAGGTGACTGAAGCTTTCTTT
NA TRBJ2-4 NA TRBV4-2 CASSQEQPRAKNIQYF TGTGCCAGCAGCCAAGAACAGCCCAGAGCCAAAAACATTCAGTACTTC
NA TRBJ2-5 NA TRBV5-1 CASSLWAGIGETQYF TGCGCCAGCAGCTTGTGGGCAGGGATCGGAGAGACCCAGTACTTC
NA TRBJ1-5 TRBD1 TRBV2 CASSEDRGWAQHF TGTGCCAGCAGTGAAGACAGGGGTTGGGCCCAGCATTTT
NA TRBJ2-5 NA TRBV4-1 CASSQVRGSGTQYF TGCGCCAGCAGCCAAGTACGCGGTAGCGGGACCCAGTACTTC
NA TRBJ2-6 TRBD1 TRBV6-6 CASSPQGTGANVLTF TGTGCCAGCAGTCCACAGGGGACTGGGGCCAACGTCCTGACTTTC
NA TRBJ2-3 TRBD1 TRBV20-1 CSADRGDTQYF TGCAGTGCCGACAGGGGAGATACGCAGTATTTT
once TRBJ1-5 NA TRBV3-1/TRBV3-2 CASSQSRGDYSNQPQHF TGTGCCAGCAGCCAAAGTCGCGGCGATTATAGCAATCAGCCCCAGCATTTT
NA TRBJ2-7 TRBD1 TRBV30 CAWSTGTGVGEQYF TGTGCCTGGAGCACCGGGACAGGGGTAGGCGAGCAGTACTTC
NA TRBJ1-2 NA TRBV6-5 CASTLQGSLYGYTF TGTGCCAGCACCCTACAGGGTTCCTTATATGGCTACACCTTC
NA TRBJ2-2 TRBD1 TRBV6-5 CASEGQGGTGELFF TGTGCCAGCGAGGGACAGGGAGGAACCGGGGAGCTGTTTTTT
NA TRBJ1-2 TRBD1 TRBV5-5 CASSLRPQGAGYGYTF TGTGCCAGCAGCTTGCGACCACAGGGGGCAGGCTATGGCTACACCTTC
NA TRBJ2-1 NA TRBV6-5 CASSYGNGQFF TGTGCCAGCAGTTACGGCAATGGGCAGTTCTTC
NA TRBJ2-7 NA TRBV29-1 CSVYQGLYSYEQYF TGCAGCGTTTATCAGGGGCTGTACTCCTACGAGCAGTACTTC
many TRBJ1-1 NA TRBV13 CASSLTLTVNTEAFF TGTGCCAGCAGCTTAACCCTGACAGTGAACACTGAAGCTTTCTTT
NA TRBJ2-7 TRBD2 TRBV7-6 CASSLTSGGTPRQYF TGTGCCAGCAGCCTAACTAGCGGGGGGACCCCTCGGCAGTACTTC
NA TRBJ1-4 TRBD1 TRBV19 CASRDPGTGGEKLFF TGTGCCAGTAGGGACCCCGGGACAGGGGGCGAAAAACTGTTTTTT
NA TRBJ2-5 NA TRBV7-3 CASSITGTFQETQYF TGTGCCAGCAGCATCACCGGGACTTTCCAAGAGACCCAGTACTTC
NA TRBJ2-7 NA TRBV27 CASSFGRNYEQYF TGTGCCAGCAGTTTCGGCAGGAATTACGAGCAGTACTTC
NA TRBJ1-5 NA TRBV7-2 CASSLWAVNQPQHF TGTGCCAGCAGCTTGTGGGCCGTGAATCAGCCCCAGCATTTT
few TRBJ2-7 NA TRBV5-1 CASSPRRDGDEQYF TGCGCCAGCAGCCCCCGGCGGGACGGGGACGAGCAGTACTTC
NA TRBJ2-7 NA TRBV6-5 CASTGWPSYEQYF TGTGCCAGCACCGGGTGGCCTTCCTACGAGCAGTACTTC
NA TRBJ2-2 TRBD2 TRBV2 CASSLTSGGLNTGELFF TGTGCCAGCAGTCTTACTAGCGGGGGATTGAACACCGGGGAGCTGTTTTTT
NA TRBJ1-2 NA TRBV5-5 CASSWEGTGYGYTF TGTGCCAGCAGCTGGGAAGGAACAGGCTATGGCTACACCTTC
once TRBJ2-3 TRBD2 TRBV5-4 CASSLRLAGGADTQYF TGTGCCAGCAGCCTTCGACTAGCGGGGGGCGCAGATACGCAGTATTTT
once TRBJ2-7 NA TRBV7-9 CASRPSALRGYEQYF TGTGCCAGCAGACCTTCCGCCCTTCGGGGCTACGAGCAGTACTTC
NA TRBJ2-7 TRBD1 TRBV28 CASTDRENEQYF TGTGCCAGCACCGACAGGGAGAACGAGCAGTACTTC
NA TRBJ2-7 TRBD1 TRBV5-8 CASSVDRASYEQYF TGTGCCAGCAGCGTTGACAGGGCCTCCTACGAGCAGTACTTC
NA TRBJ1-4 NA TRBV7-9 CASSLALREKLFF TGTGCCAGCAGCTTAGCGCTAAGAGAAAAACTGTTTTTT
NA TRBJ1-1 NA TRBV9 CASSVEGTSVNTEAFF TGTGCCAGCAGCGTCGAGGGTACGTCCGTGAACACTGAAGCTTTCTTT
NA TRBJ2-7 TRBD1 TRBV30 CAWSGQGGEQYF TGTGCCTGGAGTGGACAGGGGGGCGAGCAGTACTTC
NA TRBJ2-3 TRBD2 TRBV5-1 CASSRAGGNTDTQYF TGCGCCAGCAGCCGAGCCGGGGGGAACACAGATACGCAGTATTTT
NA TRBJ2-7 NA TRBV27 CASSSLPGTSYEQYF TGTGCCAGCAGTTCCCTCCCCGGGACAAGTTACGAGCAGTACTTC
NA TRBJ2-7 NA TRBV11-2 CASSLVTYEQYF TGTGCCAGCAGCTTAGTAACATACGAGCAGTACTTC
NA TRBJ1-3 TRBD1 TRBV18 CASSLGTASGNTIYF TGTGCCAGCTCATTGGGGACAGCCTCTGGAAACACCATATATTTT
NA TRBJ2-7 NA TRBV27 CASSFNRDTYEQYF TGTGCCAGCAGTTTTAACAGGGATACCTACGAGCAGTACTTC
NA TRBJ2-5 NA TRBV7-3 CASSSQGSETQYF TGTGCCAGCAGCTCCCAGGGTTCGGAGACCCAGTACTTC